Below, 19 T cell receptor beta chains from the same sample are listed, as sequenced in a study of cytomegalovirus exposure and HLA in healthy donors (dated by TCRdb to 2015 to 2018). Library preparation employed the immunoSEQ multiplex PCR assay. TCRdb took over this immuneACCESS table, retaining in-frame rearrangements with V and J assigned. Such tables are incomplete; in checked studies, under half of the missing clones stem from an unresolved V gene, and the remainder is unexplained. The sample data list roughly 150,000 clones, and about 85% of these were observed just once. The ten top clones hold 2% to 2.5% of the sample. Specimen: PBMCs. All receptors derive from a man younger than 45 in good health and CMV-seropositive.

This chain uses TRBV9 with TRBJ2-2; 9 bases are shared with TRBD1. Germline CDR1 SGDLS, CDR2 YYNGEE. Losses at the gene ends were 2 bases for V and 5 bases for J; bases not matched to a gene: 10. The CDR3 covers 17 residues. The CDR3 region is CASSVKSQGAQTGELFF. The CDR3 DNA reads TGTGCCAGCAGCGTGAAATCACAGGGGGCGCAAACCGGGGAGCTGTTTTTT.

CDR3 loop: CASSSYLGEQFF. The CDR3 bases are TGTGCCAGCAGCTCCTACCTCGGTGAGCAGTTCTTC. V is TRBV7-2 and J is TRBJ2-1; D unresolved. Germline assignment: CDR1 SGHTA and CDR2 FQGNSA. CDR3 size: 12 residues. The V end lost 4 bases, the J end lost 9 bases, and 10 bases lay between the germline ends.

The chain uses TRBV27 and TRBJ1-6; TRBD1 aligns across 9 bases. Germline CDR1 and CDR2: MNHEY and SMNVEV (reference sequence). The junction had 5 bases not matched to a gene; V was cut back by 3 bases and J by 14 bases. The CDR3 sequence is 13 residues long. The CDR3 reads CASSLGTGSTLHF. CDR3 in DNA: TGTGCCAGCAGTTTGGGGACAGGGTCAACCCTCCACTTT.

A single count supports this clone. The chain links TRBV7-3 to TRBJ2-5; 10 bases match TRBD1. With 5 bases clipped from V and 5 bases from J, the junction kept 8 bases outside the gene matches. Germline V lookup: CDR1 SGHTA, CDR2 FQGTGA. The CDR3 has 15 residues. In nucleotides, the CDR3 is TGTGCCAGCAGCCCCGGGACAGGGGACGGTGAGACCCAGTACTTC. Translation gives CASSPGTGDGETQYF. The full variable domain, rest sourced from reference TRBV7-3 and TRBJ2-5, is GAGVSQTPSNKVTEKGKYVELRCDPISGHTALYWYRQSLGQGPEFLIYFQGTGAADDSGLPNDRFFAVRPEGSVSTLKIQRTERGDSAVYLCASSPGTGDGETQYFGPGTRLLVL.

The V and J genes are TRBV4-2 and TRBJ2-5, with 7 bases matching TRBD1. Germline V lookup: CDR1 LGHNA, CDR2 YNFKEQ. V dropped 3 bases and J dropped 5; count of bases not matched to a gene: 12. The CDR3 is 16 residues long. The CDR3 DNA reads as TGTGCCAGCAGCCAGGCCGCCGGGACAGCCCGTGAGACCCAGTACTTC. Protein product: CASSQAAGTARETQYF.

This clone was recorded once. V gene TRBV6-5 combines with J gene TRBJ2-7; 7 positions agree with TRBD1. The CDR3 runs to 13 residues. J lost 6 bases, V lost 6 bases, and 8 bases had no gene match. Germline V gene data show CDR1 as MNHEY and CDR2 as SVGAGI. The CDR3 DNA follows: TGTGCCAGCAGCAACGGACAGGTACTCGAGCAGTACTTC. Protein: CASSNGQVLEQYF.

To note about this clone: Other DNA sequences in the sample encode the same CDR3. J is TRBJ1-5 and V is TRBV7-6; possible D gene TRBD1, 6 bases. Germline V gene sequence: CDR1 SGHVS, CDR2 FNYEAQ. Trimming took 0 bases from V and 3 from J, leaving 9 bases between them. CDR3 length: 15 residues. CDR3 sequence (DNA): TGTGCCAGCAGCTTAGCGTCAGGGGTCAATCAGCCCCAGCATTTT. As protein: CASSLASGVNQPQHF.

The chain employs TRBV6-1 and TRBJ1-5; maybe TRBD1 (5 bases). The ends were cut back, 2 bases at V and 0 bases at J, with 11 bases in the middle. The CDR3 has 16 residues. Germline V lookup: CDR1 MNHNS, CDR2 SASEGT. The CDR3 here is CASSEYGGYSNQPQHF. CDR3 in DNA: TGTGCCAGCAGTGAATATGGGGGGTATAGCAATCAGCCCCAGCATTTT.

About this clone itself: The sample holds other DNA sequences that translate to the same CDR3. This sequence joins TRBV18 and TRBJ2-3; tentatively, D is TRBD2 (5 bases). The V end lost 5 bases, the J end lost 0 bases, and 6 bases lay between the germline ends. This CDR3 spans 13 amino acids. Germline CDR1 is KGHSH and CDR2 is LQKENI. CDR3 DNA sequence: TGTGCCAGCTCAAGAGGGAGCACAGATACGCAGTATTTT. It encodes CASSRGSTDTQYF.

DNA for the CDR3: TGTGCCAGCCGCTTTGTCACTACCGGGGAGCTGTTTTTT. It specifies CASRFVTTGELFF. This chain links TRBV6-1 with TRBJ2-2, with D unresolved. CDR1 MNHNS and CDR2 SASEGT come from the germline V gene. CDR3 length: 13 amino acids. Deletions cut 8 bases from V and 5 bases from J, with 12 bases between.

The chain joins TRBV21-1 to TRBJ2-3; the table gives TRBD2 as D, unverified against the DNA. TRBV21-1 is a pseudogene segment. The CDR3 spans 11 residues. The CDR3, as DNA: TGTGCCAGCAGCAAGGCGGAGGCGCAGTATTTT. It encodes CASSKAEAQYF.

The V and J genes are TRBV30 and TRBJ1-1; no clear D gene. This CDR3 has 13 residues. From germline, CDR1 is GTSNPN and CDR2 SVGIG (reference sequence). V was pared by 2 bases and J by 3 bases, with 10 bases between. The CDR3 DNA is TGTGCCTGGAGTTACGACGGGGACACTGAAGCTTTCTTT. This gives the protein CAWSYDGDTEAFF.

V gene TRBV11-3 combines with J gene TRBJ2-2; 7 bases are a match to TRBD1. Losses at the gene ends were 5 bases for V and 7 bases for J; bases not matched to a gene: 4. Germline CDR1 SGHNT, CDR2 YENEEA. The CDR3 runs to 13 residues. The CDR3 sequence is CASSLQGIGELFF. The CDR3 region has the DNA TGTGCCAGCAGCCTACAGGGGATCGGGGAGCTGTTTTTT.

The rearrangement uses TRBV11-2 and TRBJ2-5, with D perhaps TRBD2 (5 bases). The CDR3 loop spans 13 amino acids. Germline values: CDR1 SGHAT, CDR2 FQNNGV. V was trimmed by 6 bases and J by 4 bases, leaving 12 bases between them. For the CDR3, the DNA is TGTGCCAGCAGACGGAGGCTAGGAGAGACCCAGTACTTC. Amino acid sequence: CASRRRLGETQYF.

V and J are TRBV25-1 and TRBJ1-2, with 9 bases matching TRBD1. The V gene's germline CDR1 is MGHDK and CDR2 SYGVNS. V shed 4 bases and J 7 bases; nucleotides not matched to a gene: 10. The CDR3 sequence is 15 residues long. The CDR3 sequence is CASSALRDRDIGYTF. The CDR3 nucleotides are TGTGCCAGCAGTGCCCTGAGGGACAGGGATATTGGCTACACCTTC.

V and J are TRBV4-1 and TRBJ2-7; 9 bases are shared with TRBD2. Germline V gene data show CDR1 as MGHRA and CDR2 as YSYEKL. Germline trimming cut 4 bases from V and 2 bases from J; bases unmatched to any gene: 12. The CDR3 has 17 residues. The CDR3 reads CASSRKMGVAGAYEQYF. CDR3 DNA: TGCGCCAGCAGCCGAAAGATGGGGGTAGCGGGGGCCTACGAGCAGTACTTC.

The chain links TRBV18 to TRBJ1-5; D is unresolved. The CDR3 has 15 residues. Per the germline V gene, CDR1 is KGHSH and CDR2 is LQKENI. V dropped 5 bases and J dropped 8 bases, with 19 bases sitting between them. DNA of the CDR3: TGTGCCAGCTCAAGAAGGACCGGGGAAAAGGAGCCCCAGCATTTT. Its translation: CASSRRTGEKEPQHF.

This chain uses TRBV9 with TRBJ2-3; TRBD1 matches 12 bases. The ends lost 3 bases at V and 7 bases at J; junction bases unmatched: 6. The CDR3 runs 15 residues. Germline CDR1 SGDLS, CDR2 YYNGEE. The DNA for the CDR3 is TGTGCCAGCAGCGCAACCGGGACAGGGGGCCATACGCAGTATTTT. Translated, it gives CASSATGTGGHTQYF.

In regard to this clone: Other DNA sequences within the sample encode an identical CDR3. V usage is TRBV7-2 and J usage is TRBJ2-5, with 9 bases fitting TRBD1. The V gene's germline CDR1 is SGHTA and CDR2 FQGNSA. The CDR3 is 14 residues long. V was pared by 1 base and J by 4 bases, with 1 base of the junction left unmatched. CDR3: CASSLDRGRETQYF. The CDR3 bases are TGTGCCAGCAGCTTAGACAGGGGGCGAGAGACCCAGTACTTC.